The T cell receptor beta chain described here comes from a study of cytomegalovirus exposure and HLA in healthy donors (TCRdb year 2017). With regard to the full study: An earlier analysis of 587 of the donors reported about 280 Gb of sequence data and 95 million to 140 million unique TCR beta sequences obtained from about 170 million T cells. Around 320 gigabases of sequencing data and approximately 93 million unique TCR sequences were included in an early release covering 550 to 800 HLA-typed donors. Among the roughly 390 genotyped donors, around 81% belonged to the genetic ancestry cluster associated with self-reported Caucasian donors. The study aimed to test whether signatures of past pathogen exposure could be identified by cataloging public T cell receptors. The study used immunosequencing to profile the T cell repertoires of some 600 subjects and linked those repertoires to cytomegalovirus serostatus. In addition to the first cohort of approximately 650 subjects, a separate validation cohort of over 90 different subjects was used. High-throughput TCR immunosequencing, statistical association of individual TCRs with disease status, and machine learning were combined to predict cytomegalovirus infection status. A later analysis re-examined previously published TCR beta repertoires from just over 650 donors and added high-resolution HLA genotyping to investigate patterns of TCR occurrence. Rather than drawing on any new phenotypic data, the later analysis identified candidate immune exposures from TCR beta sequences and the way those sequences occurred across donors. To decide whether each TCR beta V gene segment behaved as functional or pseudogenic, an earlier analysis of some 600 of the donors relied on high-throughput TCR beta sequencing. Donor age, sex, ethnicity and CMV serostatus were compiled together with the repertoire data. Genome-wide SNP genotypes for about 55% of the roughly 670 donors were used in a later genetic analysis, which treated that subset as a discovery cohort. All discovery cohort repertoires had been generated on a single sequencing platform. HLA typing covered class I and class II loci at four-digit resolution. Typing coverage varied by locus: roughly 629-630 donors for A, B, C, DRB1 and DQB1; approximately 560 for DQA1; 606 for DPA1; roughly 450 for DPB1. A handful of DR-DQ haplotypes were handled as single units for association and clustering because linkage in the cohort was strong. Among over 350 genotyped donors of the cohort, an average of around 240,000 unique TCR beta nucleotide sequences were sequenced per donor, around a sixth of them non-productive.

According to the germline V gene, CDR1 reads SGHRS and CDR2 reads YFSETQ. At the junction V is shortened by 2 bases and J by 1 base, with 10 bases in between. The CDR3 runs 15 amino acids, cysteine and phenylalanine included. Only CDR3 DNA is held: 45 bases, read in frame from base 1. Remarks on this clone: No antigen is known for it. Base qualities are not provided; no much larger clone lies one nucleotide away.

Libraries came from the immunoSEQ multiplex PCR assay. For the multiplex PCR, a mixture combining 60 forward primers for TCR Vbeta segments and 13 reverse primers for TCR Jbeta segments was used. The CDR3 region of rearranged TCR beta genes was amplified from genomic DNA with a multiplex PCR assay. Amplified TCR beta libraries were sequenced as 87-base-pair reads on the Illumina HiSeq System. The authors' analysis ran thus. A later analysis tallied about 77 million unique TCR beta chains across the 666 repertoires, and about 10 million of those chains were shared by two or more donors. Raw reads were error-corrected and collapsed into unique sequences with a nearest-neighbor algorithm that merged closely related sequences to remove PCR and sequencing errors. V, D and J gene segments were assigned by aligning CDR3 sequences to IMGT reference sequences. For a sequence to be retained, at least a six-nucleotide match to both a V gene segment and a J gene segment was required. A rearrangement counted as productive if the CDR3 had no stop codons and remained in frame with V and J, and every other rearrangement counted as non-productive. Following IMGT convention, CDR3 was defined as the stretch from the second conserved V-encoded cysteine to the conserved J-encoded phenylalanine. Sequences without an unambiguous match to a single V gene segment were excluded from the earlier analysis of almost 600 of the donors. In an earlier analysis of several hundred of the donors, a V segment was called functional when productive rearrangements were above 56.7%, and segregating when the standard deviation between donors exceeded 5%. A statistical classification framework was developed to diagnose cytomegalovirus status using the catalog of TCR beta chain sequences. In a later analysis, TCR nucleotide sequences were compared against IMGT/GENE-DB human TR gene sequences so that V and J genes could be assigned. The TCRdist pipeline was used in a later analysis to assign CDR3 sequences and most-parsimonious VDJ recombination scenarios. In a later analysis, each TCR beta chain was defined by its CDR3 amino acid sequence together with its V-gene family, and reads without a unique V-gene family were excluded. To address suspected cross-contamination and a sequencing artifact, a later analysis removed 592 highly shared, low-generation-probability nucleotide sequences. In a later analysis, a clonal expansion index for each public chain was calculated from normalized within-repertoire ranks of inferred template counts. In a later analysis, generation probabilities were computed with a VDJ recombination model fitted to out-of-frame rearrangements, and the resulting probabilities were checked against IGoR. In a later analysis, TCR-TCR, TCR-HLA and TCR-CMV co-occurrence was scored with hypergeometric tests, and a repertoire-size bias correction was applied to TCR pairs. False discovery rates were estimated in a later analysis by permuting HLA or CMV assignments 20 times. A later analysis grouped co-occurring TCRs with DBSCAN, adding TCRdist sequence similarity when clustering within HLA-allele-positive subsets. Repertoires with fewer than 30,000 or more than 120,000 public chains were left out of co-occurrence clustering, as were about 5 repertoires with anomalous nucleotide sharing. In its TCRdb copy, this immuneACCESS table keeps in-frame sequences only and misses some clones. Where compared with another copy, unresolved V genes explain less than half of these, and the others have no known cause. D and trimming come from the DNA, and the V and J calls and clone size come from that table. In all, the sample holds over 150,000 clones, and around 80% of those were seen once. The ten top clones hold roughly 1.4% of the sample.

Study-level results and caveats: In an earlier analysis of under 600 of the donors, most TCR beta V segments were observed in productive rearrangements about 87% or about 30% of the time, broadly matching IMGT annotations. A later genetic analysis reported fewer N-insertions in productive TCRs among donors in an Asian-associated ancestry cluster than the roughly 690-donor mean. A cluster of highly shared sequence variants was judged likely to be a technical artifact of the sequencing pipeline. When HLA alleles, especially DR and DQ, strongly co-occurred, attributing TCR associations to individual alleles was difficult. Because counts were too low, roughly 16 rarely observed V segments, including chromosome 9 orphons, were left out of the earlier analysis of some 600 of the donors. Because the 87-base-pair reads could not distinguish some IMGT-functional V segments, including TRBV6-2 and TRBV6-3, those segments were excluded. The study gave a list of 150 to 200 TCR beta chains associated with cytomegalovirus. A later analysis found that TCR association rates varied across HLA loci, with DRB1 alleles showing the most associated TCRs and HLA-C alleles the fewest. Presence/absence analyses assumed roughly uniform sequencing depth across donors, an assumption that may not hold. According to a later analysis, most CMV-associated TCR beta chains appeared to be HLA-restricted, and the HLA associations seemed to be driven largely by CMV exposure. Only TCR beta chains were sequenced in this cohort, and the absence of alpha or paired-chain data limited detectable features. Three of the identified cytomegalovirus-associated TCR beta chains were confirmed in vitro to be specific for cytomegalovirus antigens. In a later analysis, some 17,000 TCR beta sequences were associated with specific HLA alleles at a false discovery rate of 0.05. The authors suggested that the approach could potentially be generalized to other disease states and immunological phenotypes. Because HLA typing was missing for some donors at each locus, association tests included only the typed subset. A further reported finding was that TCR beta sequences accurately predicted the HLA-A and HLA-B alleles for most subjects in the first cohort. V-gene and J-gene trimming of TCR beta chains was associated with a missense DCLRE1C variant in a later genetic analysis, and the association was replicated in an independent cohort. The classifier was reported to diagnose cytomegalovirus status with high specificity and sensitivity in both the original cohort and the validation cohort. Most TCR sequences were seen in very few donors, while some public TCRs were found in many individuals. Linkage disequilibrium might explain the correlated functional status among segregating V segments, but an unknown experimental factor could not be excluded. Immune exposure information for the cohort was limited to CMV serostatus. In a later analysis, HLA-associated TCR beta chains were found to be more clonally expanded and to have lower generation probabilities than equally common non-associated chains. Several of the top co-occurrence clusters appeared to be linked to parvovirus B19, influenza, CMV and Epstein-Barr virus, according to a later analysis.

In total, around 600 healthy bone marrow donors made up the cohort. Cohort members were all nominally healthy when sampled, although unrecorded immune exposures were likely present. The donor was CMV seropositive and belonged to the group of about 290 seropositive cohort members. Each donor provided a peripheral blood sample, and peripheral blood mononuclear cells were used for TCR beta sequencing. Genomic DNA extraction from the blood cell samples was performed with the Qiagen DNeasy Blood Extraction Kit. This chain joins TRBV5-1 to TRBJ2-1, with no confident D gene call. Material: PBMCs. The origin of this receptor is a woman in her 30s in good health and CMV-seropositive. The DNA reads TGCGCCAGCAGCTTTTCTGCGGATTCCTACAATGAGCAGTTCTTC. Translated, it reads CASSFSADSYNEQFF.